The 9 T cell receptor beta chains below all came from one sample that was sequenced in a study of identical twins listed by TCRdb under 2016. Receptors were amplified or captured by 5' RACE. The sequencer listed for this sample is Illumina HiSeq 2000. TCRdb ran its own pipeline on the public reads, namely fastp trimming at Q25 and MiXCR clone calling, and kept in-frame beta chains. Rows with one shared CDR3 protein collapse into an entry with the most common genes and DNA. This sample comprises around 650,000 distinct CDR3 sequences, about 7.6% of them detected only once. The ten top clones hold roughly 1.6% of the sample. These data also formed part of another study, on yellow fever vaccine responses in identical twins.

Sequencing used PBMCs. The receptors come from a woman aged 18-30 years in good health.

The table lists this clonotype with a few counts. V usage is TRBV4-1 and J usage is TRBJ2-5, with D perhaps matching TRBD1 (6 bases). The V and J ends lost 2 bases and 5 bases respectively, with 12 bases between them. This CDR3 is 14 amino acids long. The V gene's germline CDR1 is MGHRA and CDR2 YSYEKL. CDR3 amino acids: CASSQQGLGETQYF. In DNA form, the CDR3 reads TGCGCCAGCAGCCAACAGGGGCTCGGGGAGACCCAGTACTTC.

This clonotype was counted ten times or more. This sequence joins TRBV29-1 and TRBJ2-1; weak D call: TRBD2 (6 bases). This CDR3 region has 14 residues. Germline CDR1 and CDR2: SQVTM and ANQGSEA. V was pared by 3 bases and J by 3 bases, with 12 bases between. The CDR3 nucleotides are TGCAGCGTTGATGCGGGGTACGACTACAATGAGCAGTTCTTC. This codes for CSVDAGYDYNEQFF.

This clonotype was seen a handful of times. CDR3 DNA: TGTGCCAGCAGAGGTGTAGGGTCTCAACTCAATGAGCAGTTCTTC. Protein product: CASRGVGSQLNEQFF. The chain recombines TRBV3-1 with TRBJ2-1, with no clear D. The ends were cut back, 6 bases at V and 6 bases at J, with 18 bases in the middle. The CDR3 extends over 15 amino acids. Germline values: CDR1 LGHDT, CDR2 YNNKEL (reference sequence).

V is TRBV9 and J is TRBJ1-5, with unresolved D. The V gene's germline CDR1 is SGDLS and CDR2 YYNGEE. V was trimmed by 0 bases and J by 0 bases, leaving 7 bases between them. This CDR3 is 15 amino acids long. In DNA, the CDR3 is TGTGCCAGCAGCGTAGGCGGGGTTAGCAATCAGCCCCAGCATTTT. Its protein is CASSVGGVSNQPQHF.

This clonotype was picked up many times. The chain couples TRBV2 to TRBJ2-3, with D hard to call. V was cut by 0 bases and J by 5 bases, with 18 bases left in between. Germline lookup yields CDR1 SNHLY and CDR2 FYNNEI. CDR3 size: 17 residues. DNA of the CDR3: TGTGCCAGCAGTGAAGCCTACTCGGTTTCGTATCAAGATACGCAGTATTTT. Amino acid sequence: CASSEAYSVSYQDTQYF.

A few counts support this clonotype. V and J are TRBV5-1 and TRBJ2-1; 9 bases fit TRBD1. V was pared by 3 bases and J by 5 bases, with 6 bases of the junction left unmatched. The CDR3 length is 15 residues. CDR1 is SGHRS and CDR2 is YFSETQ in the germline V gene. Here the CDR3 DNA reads TGCGCCAGCAGCTCGGGACAGGGAGGCAACAATGAGCAGTTCTTC. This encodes CASSSGQGGNNEQFF.

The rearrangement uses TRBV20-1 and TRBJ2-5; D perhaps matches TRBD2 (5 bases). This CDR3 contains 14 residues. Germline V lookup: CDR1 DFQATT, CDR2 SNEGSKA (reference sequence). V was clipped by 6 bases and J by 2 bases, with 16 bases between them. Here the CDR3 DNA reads TGCAGTGCCGTTCCCAGCGAGGGACAAGAGACCCAGTACTTC. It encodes CSAVPSEGQETQYF.

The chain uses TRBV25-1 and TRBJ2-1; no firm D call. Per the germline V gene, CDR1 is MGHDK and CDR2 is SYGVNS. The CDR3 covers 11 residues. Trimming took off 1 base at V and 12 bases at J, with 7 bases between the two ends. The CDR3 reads CASSELVAQFF. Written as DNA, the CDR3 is TGTGCCAGCAGTGAATTGGTAGCGCAGTTCTTC.

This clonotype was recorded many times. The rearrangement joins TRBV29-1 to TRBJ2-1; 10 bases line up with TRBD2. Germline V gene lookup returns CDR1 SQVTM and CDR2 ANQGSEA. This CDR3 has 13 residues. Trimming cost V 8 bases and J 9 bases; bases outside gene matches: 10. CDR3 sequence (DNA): TGCAGCTACGAGCGGGAGGGCCTCGTTGAGCAGTTCTTC. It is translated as CSYEREGLVEQFF.